The following is a T cell receptor (beta chain) sequence with its context. The target antigen is unknown. This specimen belongs to a study of cytomegalovirus exposure and HLA in healthy donors. About the research overall: The platform used for the roughly 120 validation repertoires matched that of the roughly 700 first-cohort repertoires, a later analysis reported.

The 120-subject validation cohort, separate from the roughly 700-subject first cohort, included the donors. Profiling relied on immunoSEQ multiplex PCR, and the TCRdb table lists in-frame clones only, not all of them. The sample gives under 300,000 clones, 80% to 90% of which show up once; less than 1.2% is in the top ten. The CDR3 sequence is 14 residues long. After removal of 5 bases from V and 0 bases from J, the junction contained 4 bases not matched to a gene. The germline gives CDR1 SEHNR, CDR2 FQNEAQ (reference sequence). General study results and limits: Most TCR sequences were seen very rarely across donors, but some public TCRs occurred in many.

The origin of this receptor is a woman younger than 30 in good health and CMV-seronegative. Input material: PBMCs. The rearrangement joins TRBV7-9 to TRBJ2-7; TRBD1 matches at 7 bases. The CDR3 bases are TGTGCCAGCAGCCTCCGGGACAGCTCCTACGAGCAGTACTTC. Amino acids: CASSLRDSSYEQYF.